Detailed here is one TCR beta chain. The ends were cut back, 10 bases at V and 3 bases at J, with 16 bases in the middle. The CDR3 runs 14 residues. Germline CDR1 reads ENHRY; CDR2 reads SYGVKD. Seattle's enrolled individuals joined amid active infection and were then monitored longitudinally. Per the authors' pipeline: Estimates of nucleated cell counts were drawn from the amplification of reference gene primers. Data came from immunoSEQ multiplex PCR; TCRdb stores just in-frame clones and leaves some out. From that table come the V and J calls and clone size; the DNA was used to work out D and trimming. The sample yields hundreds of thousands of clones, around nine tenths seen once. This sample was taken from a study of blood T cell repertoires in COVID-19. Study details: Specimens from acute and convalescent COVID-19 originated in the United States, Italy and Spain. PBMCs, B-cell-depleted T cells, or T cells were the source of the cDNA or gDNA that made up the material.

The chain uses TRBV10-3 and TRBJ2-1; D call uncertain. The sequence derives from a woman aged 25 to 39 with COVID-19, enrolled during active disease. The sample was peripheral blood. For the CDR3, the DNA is TGTGCCACTAGTGGAGAGTCTAGCTACAATGAGCAGTTCTTC. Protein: CATSGESSYNEQFF.